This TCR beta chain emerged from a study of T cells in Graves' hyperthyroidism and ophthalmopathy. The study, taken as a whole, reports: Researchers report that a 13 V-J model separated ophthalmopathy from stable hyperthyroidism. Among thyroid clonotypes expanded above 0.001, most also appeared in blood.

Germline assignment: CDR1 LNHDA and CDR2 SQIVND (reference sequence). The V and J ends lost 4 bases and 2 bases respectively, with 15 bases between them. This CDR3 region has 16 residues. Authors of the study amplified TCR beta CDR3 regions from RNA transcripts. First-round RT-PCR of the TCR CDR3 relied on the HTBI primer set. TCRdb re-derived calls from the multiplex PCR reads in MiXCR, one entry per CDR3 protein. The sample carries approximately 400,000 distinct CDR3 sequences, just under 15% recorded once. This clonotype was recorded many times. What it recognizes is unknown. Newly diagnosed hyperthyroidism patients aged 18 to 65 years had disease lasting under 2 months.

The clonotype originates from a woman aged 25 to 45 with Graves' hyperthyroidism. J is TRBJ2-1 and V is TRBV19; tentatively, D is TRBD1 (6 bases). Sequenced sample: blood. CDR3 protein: CASSKGNRAAYNEQFF. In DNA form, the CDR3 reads TGTGCCAGTAGTAAGGGTAACAGGGCCGCCTACAATGAGCAGTTCTTC.